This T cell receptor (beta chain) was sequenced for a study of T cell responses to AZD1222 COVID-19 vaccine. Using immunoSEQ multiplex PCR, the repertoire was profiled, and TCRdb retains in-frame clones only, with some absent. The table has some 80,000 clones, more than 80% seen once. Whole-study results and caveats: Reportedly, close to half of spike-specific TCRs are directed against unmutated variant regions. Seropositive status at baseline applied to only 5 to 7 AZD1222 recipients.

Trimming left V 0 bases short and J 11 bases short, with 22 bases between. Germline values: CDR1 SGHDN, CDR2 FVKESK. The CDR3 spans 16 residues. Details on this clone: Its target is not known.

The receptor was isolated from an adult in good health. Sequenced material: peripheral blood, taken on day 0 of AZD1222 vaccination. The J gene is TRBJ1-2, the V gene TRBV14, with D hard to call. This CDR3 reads CASSQDRYGKGVEYTF. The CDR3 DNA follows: TGTGCCAGCAGCCAAGATCGGTATGGGAAGGGAGTGGAGTACACCTTC.